This T cell receptor (beta chain) was sequenced in a study of T cells of healthy individuals. Germline V lookup: CDR1 LGHNA, CDR2 YSLEER. The CDR3 has 12 amino acids. Trimming stripped 0 bases from V and 10 bases from J, with 7 bases between. This clonotype was detected a few times. MiXCR, applied by TCRdb to the 5' RACE reads, yields one record per CDR3 protein. The table records tens of thousands of distinct CDR3 sequences, about a sixth of them present only once. This TCR was recovered from a human donor in good health. The chain uses TRBV4-3 and TRBJ2-1, with no clear D. CDR3 in amino acids: CASSQDKWEQFF. The CDR3 DNA reads TGCGCCAGCAGCCAAGATAAGTGGGAGCAGTTCTTC.